This TCR beta chain was observed in a study of metastatic and nonmetastatic thyroid tumors. This CDR3 is 15 amino acids long. Trimming at V came to 0 bases and at J to 5 bases, leaving 7 bases not matched to a gene. Germline-derived CDR1 and CDR2 are SGHRS and YFSETQ. No treatment of any kind had been given to any patient before thyroid surgery. TCRdb reprocessed the PCR reads via MiXCR. The sample lists 15,000 to 20,000 clones, roughly 22% seen once, with 21% in the top ten. The receptor was derived from a female donor with papillary thyroid cancer or a benign thyroid nodule (not recorded which). Some clones in this sample may be carry-over from other donors' samples. The rearrangement joins TRBV5-1 to TRBJ2-7; 8 nucleotides agree with TRBD1. The sequencing sample was made of adjacent normal tissue. This CDR3 is CASSLAGGRENEQYF. CDR3 in DNA: TGCGCCAGCAGCTTGGCAGGGGGCCGGGAGAACGAGCAGTACTTC.